Below are 28 T cell receptor beta chains sequenced from a single sample in a study of regulatory T cells in long-lasting Graves disease. Time point: newly diagnosed GD, antithyroid drugs for less than 3 months. Extracted PBMC RNA gave rise to the TCR library. iRepertoire HTBI primers and Arm-PCR of CDR3 regions built TCR beta libraries. TCRdb redid the calling of the multiplex PCR reads with MiXCR, one entry per CDR3 protein. The sample carries some 500,000 distinct CDR3 sequences, roughly 16% recorded once. The same sample was also used in a study of T cells in Graves' hyperthyroidism and ophthalmopathy.

The sequenced sample was peripheral blood mononuclear cells (PBMCs), obtained at new diagnosis, from a patient treated with antithyroid drugs. The receptors stem from a woman aged 40 to 65 with Graves disease.

The gene calls are TRBV19 and TRBJ1-6; D gene unclear. Trimming stripped 7 bases from V and 9 bases from J, with 22 bases between. Germline CDR1 LNHDA, CDR2 SQIVND (reference sequence). This CDR3 region has 16 residues. CDR3 residues: CASTDGRRGGLSPLHF. The CDR3 nucleotides read TGTGCCAGTACCGATGGGCGGCGCGGTGGGCTTTCACCCCTCCACTTT. The full variable domain, in which reference TRBV19 and TRBJ1-6 provide the parts outside the CDR3, is DGGITQSPKYLFRKEGQNVTLSCEQNLNHDAMYWYRQDPGQGLRLIYYSQIVNDFQKGDIAEGYSVSREKKESFPLTVTSAQKNPTAFYLCASTDGRRGGLSPLHFGNGTRLTVT.

CDR3 amino acids: CAWSGAGHQPQHF. CDR3 coding DNA: TGTGCCTGGAGTGGGGCGGGTCATCAGCCCCAGCATTTT. V usage is TRBV30 and J usage is TRBJ1-5, with D uncertain. The CDR3 is 13 residues long. Germline lookup yields CDR1 GTSNPN and CDR2 SVGIG (reference sequence). V was shortened by 1 base and J by 5 bases, with 9 bases between the two germline ends.

The CDR3 sequence: CASSSHGGSGANVLTF. CDR3 nucleotide sequence: TGTGCCAGCAGCTCGCATGGGGGTTCTGGGGCCAACGTCCTGACTTTC. This chain connects TRBV7-8 to TRBJ2-6; D is perhaps TRBD1 or TRBD2 (5 bases each). The CDR3 runs 16 residues. The germline CDR1 and CDR2 sequences are SGHVS and FQNEAQ. With 4 bases removed from V and 1 base from J, the gap between germline ends came to 11 bases.

This clonotype was recorded at least ten times. This chain links TRBV2 with TRBJ1-5, with D possibly matching TRBD1 (5 bases). This CDR3 comprises 13 residues. The V gene lost 8 bases and the J gene lost 2 bases, with 10 bases spanning the gap. Germline-derived CDR1 and CDR2 are SNHLY and FYNNEI. This CDR3 is CASAWGGNQPQHF. Written as DNA, the CDR3 is TGTGCCAGCGCATGGGGGGGCAATCAGCCCCAGCATTTT.

A few counts support this clonotype. V gene TRBV4-1 combines with J gene TRBJ1-5, with D unresolved. The ends were cut back, 0 bases at V and 0 bases at J, with 6 bases in the middle. The CDR3 covers 15 residues. Per the germline V gene, CDR1 is MGHRA and CDR2 is YSYEKL. CDR3: CASSQDLISNQPQHF. CDR3 DNA sequence: TGCGCCAGCAGCCAAGATCTGATTAGCAATCAGCCCCAGCATTTT.

This clonotype turned up a few times. V and J are TRBV15 and TRBJ2-5, with D possibly TRBD2 on 6 matching bases. V shed 0 bases and J shed 5 bases, with 13 bases lying between them. The CDR3 spans 15 residues. Germline V gene sequence: CDR1 LNHNV, CDR2 YYDKDF (reference sequence). Here the CDR3 reads CATSRERQEGETQYF. In DNA form, the CDR3 reads TGTGCCACCAGCAGAGAGAGGCAGGAGGGCGAGACCCAGTACTTC.

This clonotype was counted at least ten times. This chain links TRBV20-1 with TRBJ1-2; D uncertain. Trimming removed 3 bases at V and 7 bases at J, with 15 bases between. Looked up from germline, CDR1 is DFQATT and CDR2 is SNEGSKA (reference sequence). This CDR3 comprises 13 residues. The DNA for the CDR3 is TGCAGTGCTAGTCCAACCTGGGAAAGTGGCTACACCTTC. It encodes CSASPTWESGYTF.

This clonotype was seen a handful of times. The V call is TRBV24-1, the J call TRBJ1-3; D remains ambiguous. The CDR3 extends over 17 amino acids. Germline lookup yields CDR1 KGHDR and CDR2 SFDVKD. Trimming cost V 0 bases and J 0 bases, with 11 bases left between them. DNA of the CDR3: TGTGCCACCAGTGATTTGTTGCCGGAGAGCTCTGGAAACACCATATATTTT. Translation gives CATSDLLPESSGNTIYF.

This chain joins TRBV12-3 or TRBV12-4 and TRBJ1-3; 7 nucleotides match TRBD1. The CDR3 length is 14 residues. V lost 7 bases and J lost 0; bases outside the gene matches: 3. The CDR3 sequence is CASKQGSSGNTIYF. In DNA form, the CDR3 reads TGTGCCAGCAAACAGGGGAGCTCTGGAAACACCATATATTTT.

This clonotype was detected ten times or more. The chain joins TRBV7-8 to TRBJ1-1, with D hard to call. The CDR3 contains 15 residues. V lost 1 base to trimming and J lost 0 bases, with 9 bases between them. Germline V gives CDR1 SGHVS, CDR2 FQNEAQ. The CDR3 loop reads CASSLEAAMNTEAFF. For the CDR3, the DNA is TGTGCCAGCAGCTTAGAGGCAGCCATGAACACTGAAGCTTTCTTT.

The rearrangement links TRBV13 to TRBJ2-7; 7 nucleotides agree with TRBD1. J was trimmed by 6 bases and V by 5 bases; bases with no gene match: 7. The CDR3 runs to 13 residues. Per the germline V gene, CDR1 is PRHDT and CDR2 is FYEKMQ (reference sequence). The CDR3 DNA follows: TGTGCCAGCAGCCCCGGACAGGCAACCGAGCAGTACTTC. Encoded protein: CASSPGQATEQYF.

A few counts support this clonotype. The rearrangement uses TRBV6-1 and TRBJ1-5; weak D call: TRBD1 (5 bases). The ends were cut back, 5 bases at V and 4 bases at J, with 12 bases in the middle. Germline CDR1 MNHNS, CDR2 SASEGT. The CDR3 runs to 14 residues. CDR3: CASSTGYINQPQHF. The CDR3 coding sequence is TGTGCCAGCAGTACAGGTTATATTAATCAGCCCCAGCATTTT.

This clonotype was detected ten times or more. J is TRBJ2-7 and V is TRBV11-2; possible D gene TRBD1, 5 bases. V was clipped by 1 base and J by 6 bases, with 7 bases between them. CDR3 length equals 12 residues. Germline V gene lookup returns CDR1 SGHAT and CDR2 FQNNGV. The CDR3 DNA reads TGTGCCAGCAGCTTAGCAGGGATCGAGCAGTACTTC. This encodes CASSLAGIEQYF.

This clonotype was detected ten times or more. The chain uses TRBV29-1 and TRBJ2-7, with D uncertain. The CDR3 extends over 13 amino acids. Germline loops: CDR1 SQVTM, CDR2 ANQGSEA. The germline V and J ends were trimmed by 5 bases and 7 bases, with 18 bases remaining between them. The DNA of the CDR3 is TGCAGCGTTTCCGGGCAAACGTCTGGGGAGCAGTACTTC. Its translation is CSVSGQTSGEQYF.

This clonotype was seen many times. The CDR3 protein is CASSQVRETQYF. In DNA form, the CDR3 reads TGTGCCAGCAGCCAAGTACGGGAGACCCAGTACTTC. V and J are TRBV3-1 and TRBJ2-5; D is unresolved. Germline CDR1 is LGHDT and CDR2 is YNNKEL (reference sequence). The CDR3 sequence is 12 residues long. V gave up 1 base and J gave up 5 bases, with 5 bases separating them.

This clonotype has a count of ten or more. V and J are TRBV7-9 and TRBJ1-2; D uncertain. The V end lost 3 bases, the J end lost 2 bases, and 7 bases lay between the germline ends. CDR1 is SEHNR, CDR2 FQNEAQ, per germline (reference sequence). This CDR3 is 13 amino acids long. In nucleotides, the CDR3 is TGTGCCAGCAGCTTCACAGAAAACTATGGCTACACCTTC. This sequence encodes CASSFTENYGYTF.

This clonotype was found a few times. The chain uses TRBV6-2 or TRBV6-3 and TRBJ2-7; TRBD2 matches 7 bases. V was clipped by 5 bases and J by 4 bases; unmatched bases: 8. The CDR3 is 14 residues long. Germline assignment: CDR1 MNHEY and CDR2 SVGEGT. The CDR3 sequence is CASSRFGAGYEQYF. For the CDR3, the DNA is TGTGCCAGCAGTCGATTCGGAGCGGGGTACGAGCAGTACTTC.

This clonotype was observed many times. The CDR3 DNA is TGCGCCAGCAGCTTGGGACAGGGAGATACGCAGTATTTT. This codes for CASSLGQGDTQYF. The chain combines TRBV5-1 with TRBJ2-3, with TRBD1 matching 7 bases. V was clipped by 0 bases and J by 5 bases; unmatched bases: 0. The CDR3 contains 13 residues. Germline V gene sequence: CDR1 SGHRS, CDR2 YFSETQ.

The sample holds many counts of this clonotype. V and J are TRBV20-1 and TRBJ2-4; maybe TRBD1 (8 bases). The CDR3 spans 16 residues. The germline V gene has CDR1 DFQATT and CDR2 SNEGSKA (reference sequence). Trimming stripped 6 bases from V and 1 base from J, with 19 bases between. The DNA of the CDR3 is TGCAGTGCGCCCTGGACAGGGAGGGAGGCCAAAAACATTCAGTACTTC. It encodes CSAPWTGREAKNIQYF.

This clonotype was found many times. At one boundary the junction diverges from the germline segment, which might be a read error. This chain links TRBV12-3 or TRBV12-4 with TRBJ2-7; tentatively, D is TRBD1 (5 bases). This CDR3 has 13 amino acids. CDR3 sequence reads: CASSLDSTYEQYF. CDR3 DNA: TGTGCCAGCAGCTTAGACAGCACCTACGAGCAGTACTTC.

This clonotype was seen a few times. The chain uses TRBV10-1 and TRBJ2-5; maybe TRBD2 (5 bases). Per the germline V gene, CDR1 is WNHNN and CDR2 is SYGVQD (reference sequence). V was trimmed by 5 bases and J by 5 bases, leaving 15 bases between them. The CDR3 covers 14 residues. CDR3: CASSNAGSSETQYF. The CDR3 DNA follows: TGCGCCAGCAGTAACGCTGGGAGCTCGGAGACCCAGTACTTC.

The rearrangement uses TRBV20-1 and TRBJ2-1, with D tentatively TRBD2 (6 bases). The V end was cut by 0 bases, the J end by 1 base, with 13 bases between. The CDR3 has 16 amino acids. Germline CDR1 DFQATT, CDR2 SNEGSKA (reference sequence). The chain's CDR3 is CSARDVGGESYNEQFF. The DNA of the CDR3 is TGCAGTGCTAGAGATGTGGGAGGAGAGTCCTACAATGAGCAGTTCTTC.

This clonotype has just a few counts. This rearrangement joins TRBV3-1 to TRBJ1-2, with D unresolved. The V and J ends lost 3 bases and 3 bases respectively, with 8 bases between them. The CDR3 extends over 13 amino acids. The germline V gene has CDR1 LGHDT and CDR2 YNNKEL (reference sequence). The CDR3 here is CASSQGIDYGYTF. CDR3 nucleotides: TGTGCCAGCAGCCAGGGAATAGACTATGGCTACACCTTC.

This clonotype has a count of ten or more. The chain employs TRBV20-1 and TRBJ2-1, with D perhaps TRBD2 (6 bases). The CDR3 sequence is 13 residues long. The V end lost 0 bases, the J end lost 9 bases, and 12 bases lay between the germline ends. Germline-derived CDR1 and CDR2 are DFQATT and SNEGSKA (reference sequence). Here the CDR3 DNA reads TGCAGTGCTAGAGATACGGGGGTTGGTGAGCAGTTCTTC. Its protein is CSARDTGVGEQFF.

This clonotype was recorded a few times. The chain joins TRBV7-6 to TRBJ2-7; D possibly corresponds to TRBD1 (6 bases). V shed 2 bases and J shed 2 bases, with 10 bases lying between them. In germline, CDR1 is SGHVS, CDR2 FNYEAQ. This CDR3 has 14 amino acids. The CDR3 here is CASSLLGDTYEQYF. CDR3 nucleotide sequence: TGTGCCAGCAGCTTACTGGGGGACACCTACGAGCAGTACTTC.

The sample holds many counts of this clonotype. The rearrangement uses TRBV2 and TRBJ2-3; possibly TRBD1 or TRBD2 for D (5 bases each). V was clipped by 8 bases and J by 9 bases, with 21 bases between them. The CDR3 length is 14 residues. Germline CDR1 is SNHLY and CDR2 is FYNNEI. In DNA form, the CDR3 reads TGTGCCAGCGGGGGAACACTTCAAAGTCAAACGCAGTATTTT. Amino acid sequence: CASGGTLQSQTQYF.

The genes are TRBV6-1 and TRBJ1-2; TRBD1 matches 7 bases. Germline trimming cut 7 bases from V and 4 bases from J; bases unmatched to any gene: 6. This CDR3 has 13 residues. Germline lookup yields CDR1 MNHNS and CDR2 SASEGT. CDR3 DNA sequence: TGTGCCAGCATGCTACAGGGGTTCTATGGCTACACCTTC. It codes for CASMLQGFYGYTF.

This clonotype was detected ten times or more. The V and J genes are TRBV2 and TRBJ2-2, with D possibly being TRBD1 (5 bases). Deletions cut 7 bases from V and 6 bases from J, with 12 bases between. CDR1 is SNHLY and CDR2 is FYNNEI in the germline V gene. The CDR3 consists of 13 residues. CDR3 region: CASMLGPAGELFF. For the CDR3, the DNA is TGTGCCAGCATGCTGGGGCCGGCCGGGGAGCTGTTTTTT.